The 13 T cell receptor beta chains presented below share a single source sample, sequenced in a study of cytomegalovirus exposure and HLA in healthy donors. Clones were sequenced by immunoSEQ multiplex PCR, and TCRdb holds only the in-frame ones, with some missing. The sample includes about 360,000 clones, around 86% of them seen just once. What was sequenced was PBMCs. Receptors originate from a woman in her late teens or twenties in good health and CMV-seronegative.

The rearrangement uses TRBV6-5 and TRBJ2-3; maybe TRBD2 (6 bases). The CDR3 sequence is 15 residues long. Germline V lookup: CDR1 MNHEY, CDR2 SVGAGI. Trimming cost V 2 bases and J 6 bases, with 15 bases left between them. DNA for the CDR3: TGTGCCAGCAGTTACCTCCGGCTAGCGACTGATACGCAGTATTTT. Translation gives CASSYLRLATDTQYF.

The chain has TRBV5-6 and TRBJ2-3, with TRBD1 matching 7 bases. V lost 4 bases to trimming and J lost 2 bases; unmatched junction nucleotides: 4. In germline, CDR1 is SGHDT, CDR2 YYEEEE. This CDR3 contains 14 residues. The CDR3 loop is CASSDGTATDTQYF. The CDR3 DNA reads TGTGCCAGCAGCGACGGGACAGCCACAGATACGCAGTATTTT.

The rearrangement uses TRBV18 and TRBJ2-7, with a weak D call TRBD2 (5 bases). Germline V gives CDR1 KGHSH, CDR2 LQKENI. V lost 2 bases and J 3 bases, leaving 5 bases between the germline ends. The CDR3 covers 12 residues. This CDR3 reads CASSPGGYEQYF. CDR3 in DNA: TGTGCCAGCTCACCAGGAGGCTACGAGCAGTACTTC.

The gene calls are TRBV5-5 and TRBJ1-3; 10 bases line up with TRBD1. Per germline, CDR1 SGHKS and CDR2 YYEKEE (reference sequence). The CDR3 totals 17 residues. V was pared by 4 bases and J by 0 bases, with 7 bases of the junction left unmatched. The CDR3, as DNA: TGTGCCAGCAGCGCGGGACAGGGGATTCTCTCTGGAAACACCATATATTTT. It encodes CASSAGQGILSGNTIYF.

This sequence joins TRBV6-6 and TRBJ2-7; D perhaps matches TRBD2 (5 bases). V was clipped by 6 bases and J by 3 bases, with 15 bases between them. Germline assignment: CDR1 MNHNY and CDR2 SVGAGI (reference sequence). The CDR3 is 14 amino acids. Here the CDR3 reads CASSRGMVGYEQYF. CDR3 nucleotides: TGTGCCAGCAGCCGAGGGATGGTTGGCTACGAGCAGTACTTC.

This clone showed up just once. The chain recombines TRBV27 with TRBJ2-5; tentative D call: TRBD2 (5 bases). The CDR3 runs to 19 residues. CDR1 is MNHEY, CDR2 SMNVEV, per germline (reference sequence). The V and J ends lost 7 bases and 2 bases respectively, with 29 bases between them. CDR3 residues: CASTLHPGVAAANQETQYF. The CDR3 DNA reads as TGTGCCAGCACTCTACACCCTGGGGTGGCAGCGGCAAATCAAGAGACCCAGTACTTC.

The chain employs TRBV4-2 and TRBJ2-1, with 9 bases that match TRBD2. This CDR3 is 18 amino acids long. Germline values: CDR1 LGHNA, CDR2 YNFKEQ. Trimming removed 2 bases from V and 3 bases from J; junction bases left unmatched: 11. Here the CDR3 DNA reads TGTGCCAGCAGCCAAAATACCGTAGCGGGAGAGCTCTACAATGAGCAGTTCTTC. Protein sequence: CASSQNTVAGELYNEQFF.

This clone was observed a few times. The J gene is TRBJ2-7, the V gene TRBV6-1; TRBD1 matches at 8 bases. J gave up 0 bases and V 1 base, and 2 bases lay outside the gene matches. Per the germline V gene, CDR1 is MNHNS and CDR2 is SASEGT. CDR3 length equals 15 residues. The CDR3 region is CASSEEQGGSYEQYF. CDR3 coding DNA: TGTGCCAGCAGTGAAGAACAGGGGGGCTCCTACGAGCAGTACTTC.

This clone has more than one count but fewer than ten. V and J are TRBV27 and TRBJ2-7; D perhaps matches TRBD1 (5 bases). Germline assignment: CDR1 MNHEY and CDR2 SMNVEV (reference sequence). Trimming pared 6 bases from V and 2 bases from J, leaving 23 bases between. This CDR3 has 17 residues. CDR3 coding DNA: TGTGCCAGCAGCTCCTTCGTGGGGCAGGCTAAACCCTACGAGCAGTACTTC. It yields the protein CASSSFVGQAKPYEQYF.

The chain has TRBV28 and TRBJ2-1, with D maybe TRBD1 (7 bases). The CDR3 runs 18 residues. From germline, CDR1 is MDHEN and CDR2 SYDVKM. The V gene lost 6 bases and the J gene lost 12 bases, with 33 bases spanning the gap. CDR3 bases: TGTGCCAGCAGCCCCCGGGGGAGAGGACAGGAGCCTAAGTTTAGGCAGTTCTTC. It translates to CASSPRGRGQEPKFRQFF. The full variable domain, rest sourced from reference TRBV28 and TRBJ2-1, is DVKVTQSSRYLVKRTGEKVFLECVQDMDHENMFWYRQDPGLGLRLIYFSYDVKMKEKGDIPEGYSVSREKKERFSLILESASTNQTSMYLCASSPRGRGQEPKFRQFFGPGTRLTVL.

Only one count was recorded for this clone. The rearrangement joins TRBV18 to TRBJ2-5; 9 bases fit TRBD1. Per the germline V gene, CDR1 is KGHSH and CDR2 is LQKENI. The CDR3 has 14 amino acids. Losses at the gene ends were 6 bases for V and 4 bases for J; bases not matched to a gene: 6. The CDR3 protein is CASSWTGARETQYF. The CDR3 nucleotides read TGTGCCAGCTCCTGGACAGGGGCCCGAGAGACCCAGTACTTC.

The chain employs TRBV19 and TRBJ2-1, with 7 bases aligning to TRBD2. The V gene's germline CDR1 is LNHDA and CDR2 SQIVND (reference sequence). CDR3 length equals 15 residues. V gave up 4 bases and J gave up 3 bases; unmatched junction bases: 6. The CDR3 DNA sequence: TGTGCCAGTAGTAGGGGGGGGACTCGCTACAATGAGCAGTTCTTC. It yields the protein CASSRGGTRYNEQFF.

A single count supports this clone. The chain carries TRBV5-4 and TRBJ2-3; TRBD2 aligns across 10 bases. Germline assignment: CDR1 SGHNT and CDR2 YYREEE (reference sequence). CDR3 size: 15 residues. V gave up 4 bases and J gave up 3 bases; unmatched junction bases: 5. The CDR3 protein is CASSEGLAFTDTQYF. For the CDR3, the DNA is TGTGCCAGCAGCGAGGGACTAGCGTTTACAGATACGCAGTATTTT. Based on the CDR3 plus reference TRBV5-4 and TRBJ2-3, the full variable domain is ETGVTQSPTHLIKTRGQQVTLRCSSQSGHNTVSWYQQALGQGPQFIFQYYREEENGRGNFPPRFSGLQFPNYSSELNVNALELDDSALYLCASSEGLAFTDTQYFGPGTRLTVL.